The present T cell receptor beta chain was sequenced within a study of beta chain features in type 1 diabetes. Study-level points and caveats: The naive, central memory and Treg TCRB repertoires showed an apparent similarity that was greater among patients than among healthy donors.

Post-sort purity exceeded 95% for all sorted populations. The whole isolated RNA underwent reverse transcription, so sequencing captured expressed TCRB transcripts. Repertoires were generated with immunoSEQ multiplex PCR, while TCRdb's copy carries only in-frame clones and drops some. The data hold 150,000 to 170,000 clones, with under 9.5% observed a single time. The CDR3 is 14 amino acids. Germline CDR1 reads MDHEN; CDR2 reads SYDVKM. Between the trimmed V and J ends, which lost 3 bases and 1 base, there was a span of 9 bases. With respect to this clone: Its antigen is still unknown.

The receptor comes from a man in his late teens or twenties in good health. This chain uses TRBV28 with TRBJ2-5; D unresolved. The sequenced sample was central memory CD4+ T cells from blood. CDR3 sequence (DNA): TGTGCCAGCAGTTTTGGCAGACTCCAAGAGACCCAGTACTTC. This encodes CASSFGRLQETQYF.